These T cell receptor beta chains were read from a single sample in a study of response to subunit inactivated influenza vaccine. From the RT-PCR reads, TCRdb called clonotypes with MiXCR, one entry per CDR3 protein. Here the sample spans 700,000 to 900,000 distinct CDR3 sequences, around 20% being singletons. The sample here was PBMCs from blood, taken less than 6 days after vaccination. The source of these receptors is a man in his fifties who received an inactivated influenza vaccine. Each CDR3 is given with its conserved first and last residue. D genes are given only for firm matches. The listing skips clone size in some rows; elsewhere it reads once, few, many or a size class.

V gene	CDR3 length	clone size	J gene	D gene	CDR3 protein	CDR3 DNA
TRBV20-1	16	few	TRBJ2-6	-	CSAKATGGSGANVLTF	TGCAGTGCTAAAGCTACAGGCGGCTCTGGGGCCAACGTCCTGACTTTC
TRBV20-1	17	-	TRBJ2-3	TRBD1	CSAKPGQGGLATDTQYF	TGCAGTGCTAAGCCGGGACAGGGAGGATTGGCCACAGATACGCAGTATTTT
TRBV9	18	-	TRBJ2-1	TRBD2	CASSDGGGALTSYNEQFF	TGTGCCAGCAGCGACGGGGGGGGCGCACTTACCTCCTACAATGAGCAGTTCTTC
TRBV20-1	16	few	TRBJ2-7	TRBD2	CSARTFTSGRSYEQYF	TGCAGTGCTAGAACCTTCACTAGCGGGAGGTCGTACGAGCAGTACTTC
TRBV7-9	15	-	TRBJ1-1	-	CASSLASGRDTEAFF	TGTGCCAGCAGCTTAGCGTCGGGCAGGGACACTGAAGCTTTCTTT
TRBV9	16	few	TRBJ2-3	TRBD2	CASSAQLAGATDTQYF	TGTGCCAGCAGCGCCCAATTAGCGGGAGCCACAGATACGCAGTATTTT
TRBV29-1	14	few	TRBJ2-3	-	CSGHDSSRTDTQYF	TGCAGCGGGCACGATAGCTCCCGCACAGATACGCAGTATTTT
TRBV20-1	19	few	TRBJ2-1	TRBD2	CSASTGTSETLGRYNEQFF	TGCAGTGCTAGTACTGGGACTAGCGAGACTCTAGGGAGGTACAATGAGCAGTTCTTC
TRBV24-1	14	-	TRBJ1-2	-	CVTSDLTSNYGYTF	TGTGTCACCAGTGATCTAACAAGTAACTATGGCTACACCTTC
TRBV11-1	16	few	TRBJ2-7	TRBD2	CASSPHPGTSGYEQYF	TGTGCCAGCAGCCCTCACCCCGGGACTAGCGGTTACGAGCAGTACTTC
TRBV10-3	17	-	TRBJ1-1	TRBD1	CAISEGQLTGASAEAFF	TGTGCCATCAGTGAGGGGCAACTCACAGGGGCCTCGGCTGAAGCTTTCTTT
TRBV11-2	17	-	TRBJ2-1	TRBD2	CASSLVSSGRPYNEQFF	TGTGCCAGCAGCTTAGTGTCTAGCGGGAGACCCTACAATGAGCAGTTCTTC
TRBV20-1	14	-	TRBJ2-5	TRBD1	CSASLQGAWETQYF	TGCAGTGCTAGTCTTCAGGGGGCATGGGAGACCCAGTACTTC
TRBV5-1	15	many	TRBJ1-2	TRBD1	CASTLTGDSNYGYTF	TGCGCCAGCACCCTTACAGGGGACTCTAACTATGGCTACACCTTC
TRBV5-1	15	-	TRBJ2-5	TRBD1	CASSLTGAGGDAQYF	TGCGCCAGCAGCCTGACAGGGGCCGGAGGGGACGCCCAGTACTTC
TRBV29-1	12	few	TRBJ2-7	-	CSVVVGIYEQYF	TGCAGCGTTGTTGTCGGGATTTACGAGCAGTACTTC
TRBV19	15	-	TRBJ2-5	-	CASSMGSGLGETQYF	TGTGCCAGTAGTATGGGATCAGGGCTCGGAGAGACCCAGTACTTC
TRBV9	15	few	TRBJ2-1	TRBD1	CASSAERTGIYEQFF	TGTGCCAGCAGCGCCGAGAGGACAGGGATCTATGAGCAGTTCTTC
TRBV20-1	16	-	TRBJ2-4	TRBD2	CSARGTSGADKNIQYF	TGCAGTGCTAGAGGGACTAGCGGGGCAGACAAAAACATTCAGTACTTC
TRBV28	16	few	TRBJ2-1	TRBD2	CASSLSLAGVVNEQFF	TGTGCCAGCAGTTTATCCCTAGCGGGAGTAGTAAATGAGCAGTTCTTC
TRBV5-1	12	-	TRBJ2-3	-	CASSDLTDTQYF	TGCGCCAGCAGCGACCTCACAGATACGCAGTATTTT
TRBV5-1	12	few	TRBJ2-7	-	CASHGQSYEQYF	TGCGCCAGTCATGGACAGAGTTACGAGCAGTACTTC
TRBV4-3	16	many	TRBJ2-7	TRBD1	CASSQDLGTGNYEQYF	TGCGCCAGCAGCCAAGATTTGGGGACAGGGAACTACGAGCAGTACTTC
TRBV5-1	16	few	TRBJ1-1	-	CASSFSRAGSNTEAFF	TGCGCCAGCAGCTTTTCGAGGGCCGGATCTAACACTGAAGCTTTCTTT
TRBV20-1	16	few	TRBJ2-2	-	CSARDFRIANTGELFF	TGCAGTGCTAGAGATTTTCGTATCGCGAACACCGGGGAGCTGTTTTTT
TRBV12-3/TRBV12-4	16	-	TRBJ1-4	-	CASSFGQLATNEKLFF	TGTGCCAGCAGTTTCGGACAGCTTGCAACTAATGAAAAACTGTTTTTT
TRBV29-1	15	few	TRBJ2-1	TRBD1	CSLTRPGTAYNEQFF	TGCAGCCTTACCCGTCCGGGGACAGCCTACAATGAGCAGTTCTTC
TRBV20-1	15	few	TRBJ1-1	TRBD1	CSAKAQGAWNTEAFF	TGCAGTGCTAAAGCACAGGGGGCATGGAACACTGAAGCTTTCTTT
TRBV5-1	15	-	TRBJ1-1	TRBD1	CASSQMTGVSTEAFF	TGCGCCAGCAGCCAAATGACAGGGGTAAGCACTGAAGCTTTCTTT
TRBV7-2	15	many	TRBJ1-2	TRBD1	CASSQTGTGAYGYTF	TGTGCCAGCAGCCAAACGGGGACAGGGGCCTATGGCTACACCTTC
TRBV5-4	16	-	TRBJ2-3	-	CASSFFVGASTDTQYF	TGTGCCAGCAGCTTCTTCGTGGGGGCTAGCACAGATACGCAGTATTTT
TRBV10-3	15	-	TRBJ2-5	TRBD2	CAISPQSGLGETQYF	TGTGCCATCAGCCCACAATCGGGACTAGGAGAGACCCAGTACTTC
TRBV7-9	15	-	TRBJ1-2	-	CASSLATQGRGGYTF	TGTGCCAGCAGCTTAGCGACACAGGGAAGGGGTGGCTACACCTTC
TRBV4-2	14	few	TRBJ2-7	-	CASSQDQVPYEQYF	TGTGCCAGCAGCCAAGATCAGGTCCCTTACGAGCAGTACTTC
TRBV20-1	12	-	TRBJ2-7	TRBD1	CSAEGTGNEQYF	TGCAGTGCGGAAGGGACAGGGAACGAGCAGTACTTC
TRBV12-3/TRBV12-4	15	-	TRBJ2-7	-	CASSLDLLPSYEQYF	TGTGCCAGCAGTTTAGACTTACTTCCCTCCTACGAGCAGTACTTC
TRBV7-2	14	many	TRBJ2-2	-	CASTPLLNTGELFF	TGTGCCAGCACCCCCCTTCTCAACACCGGGGAGCTGTTTTTT
TRBV7-2	17	few	TRBJ2-2	TRBD2	CASSFPLSGGNTGELFF	TGTGCCAGCAGCTTTCCACTGAGCGGGGGCAACACCGGGGAGCTGTTTTTT
TRBV20-1	14	many	TRBJ1-1	-	CSAAGTAGRTEAFF	TGCAGTGCGGCCGGGACCGCGGGTCGGACTGAAGCTTTCTTT
TRBV7-9	13	few	TRBJ2-5	-	CASSSSGSETQYF	TGTGCCAGCAGTTCCAGCGGGTCGGAGACCCAGTACTTC
TRBV20-1	10	-	TRBJ2-7	TRBD2	CSATSGEQYF	TGCAGTGCTACTAGCGGGGAGCAGTACTTC
TRBV12-3/TRBV12-4	15	few	TRBJ1-5	-	CASSLRLGNNQPQHF	TGTGCCAGCAGTTTGCGGCTCGGGAACAATCAGCCCCAGCATTTT
TRBV6-5	15	few	TRBJ1-5	TRBD1	CASSYINRGGQPQHF	TGTGCCAGCAGTTACATCAACAGGGGAGGGCAGCCCCAGCATTTT
TRBV20-1	14	-	TRBJ1-6	-	CSARGLEINSPLHF	TGCAGTGCTAGGGGATTGGAGATAAATTCACCCCTCCACTTT
TRBV12-3/TRBV12-4	16	-	TRBJ2-3	-	CASSPPGRSSTDTQYF	TGTGCCAGCAGTCCCCCCGGGCGATCTAGCACAGATACGCAGTATTTT
TRBV10-3	13	-	TRBJ2-5	-	CATTHDQGETQYF	TGTGCCACAACCCACGACCAGGGGGAGACCCAGTACTTC
TRBV5-1	16	many	TRBJ2-1	TRBD1	CASSPPPGQVIGEQFF	TGCGCCAGCAGCCCCCCACCGGGACAGGTCATCGGTGAGCAGTTCTTC
TRBV4-2	15	-	TRBJ1-4	-	CASSQDWGEGGKLFF	TGTGCCAGCAGCCAAGATTGGGGGGAAGGGGGAAAACTGTTTTTT
TRBV28	14	-	TRBJ2-3	TRBD1	CASTRDRRTDTQYF	TGTGCCAGCACTAGGGACAGGCGGACAGATACGCAGTATTTT
TRBV10-3	13	few	TRBJ2-3	TRBD2	CAIRGLAGGTQYF	TGTGCCATCAGGGGACTAGCGGGGGGTACGCAGTATTTT
TRBV6-2/TRBV6-3	12	few	TRBJ2-7	-	CASSHSYYEQYF	TGTGCCAGCAGTCACTCGTACTACGAGCAGTACTTC
TRBV15	14	-	TRBJ1-2	-	CATSRDKANYGYTF	TGTGCCACCAGCAGAGATAAGGCTAACTATGGCTACACCTTC
TRBV20-1	15	few	TRBJ2-3	TRBD2	CSARRSRGATDTQYF	TGCAGTGCTAGAAGGTCGCGGGGGGCCACAGATACGCAGTATTTT